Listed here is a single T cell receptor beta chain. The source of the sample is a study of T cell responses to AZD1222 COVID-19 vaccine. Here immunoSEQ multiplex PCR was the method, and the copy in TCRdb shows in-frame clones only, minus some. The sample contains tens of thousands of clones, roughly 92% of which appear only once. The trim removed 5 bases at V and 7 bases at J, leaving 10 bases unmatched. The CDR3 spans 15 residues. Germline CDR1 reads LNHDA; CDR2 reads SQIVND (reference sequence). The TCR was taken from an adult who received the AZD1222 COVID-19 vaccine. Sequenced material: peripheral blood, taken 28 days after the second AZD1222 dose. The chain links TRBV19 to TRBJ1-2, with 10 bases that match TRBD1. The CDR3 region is CASSPWDRGVGGYTF. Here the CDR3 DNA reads TGTGCCAGTAGTCCTTGGGACAGGGGAGTAGGTGGCTACACCTTC.